This T cell receptor beta chain was profiled in a study of blood T cell repertoires in COVID-19. The wider study: The analysed material was cDNA or gDNA that came from T cells, B-cell-depleted T cells, or PBMCs.

The CDR3 sequence is 15 residues long. Germline-derived CDR1 and CDR2 are SGHTA and FQGTGA. Trimming took off 3 bases at V and 1 base at J, with 11 bases between the two ends. Original methodology: Estimation of nucleated cell counts was performed using reference gene primer amplification. Data came from immunoSEQ multiplex PCR; TCRdb stores just in-frame clones and leaves some out. V and J calls and clone size are copied from that table; D and trimming were computed from the DNA. This sample carries fewer than 400,000 clones, approximately 87% of them seen once, and the ten largest clones take about 10%. This clone has just one count.

The sequencing sample was made of PBMCs or T cells enriched from blood (not recorded which). This clonotype was obtained from a woman aged 50 to 60 who had recovered from COVID-19. This rearrangement joins TRBV7-3 to TRBJ2-3; D remains unclear. The CDR3 DNA sequence: TGTGCCAGCAGCTTGATGGGCAAGGGCACAGATACGCAGTATTTT. This encodes CASSLMGKGTDTQYF. Full variable domain (rest looked up from reference TRBV7-3 and TRBJ2-3): GAGVSQTPSNKVTEKGKYVELRCDPISGHTALYWYRQSLGQGPEFLIYFQGTGAADDSGLPNDRFFAVRPEGSVSTLKIQRTERGDSAVYLCASSLMGKGTDTQYFGPGTRLTVL.